What follows is one T cell receptor (beta chain) and its context. The antigen remains unidentified. Time point described: baseline, week 1 (first vaccination visit). Treatment here: pre-vaccination baseline after standard-of-care therapy. This sample is part of a study of a mutant IDH1 vaccine in newly diagnosed glioma. Study at large: Among treated patients, about 62% were male and around 40% female, and mean age was approximately 40 years. Pretreatment consisted of radiotherapy, temozolomide, or both, with most receiving both. Study-wide points: The study observed vaccine-induced immune responses in roughly 95% of patients. Apparently, pseudoprogression bore no relation to changes among the top peripheral T cell clonotypes.

Generated by immunoSEQ multiplex PCR, the TCRdb table keeps only in-frame clones and is missing some. The data hold 50,000 or so clones, with roughly 80% observed a single time. The germline V and J ends were trimmed by 8 bases and 4 bases, with 24 bases remaining between them. The CDR3 runs to 16 residues. Germline CDR1 is SNHLY and CDR2 is FYNNEI. This chain links TRBV2 with TRBJ2-7; D may be TRBD1 (8 bases). This receptor was obtained from a young man with glioma. The sequenced sample was PBMCs, obtained from a glioma patient treated with radiotherapy, temozolomide or both. The CDR3 DNA sequence: TGTGCCAGCCGAGGGGGACTACAGGGGGATCTGTACGAGCAGTACTTC. This codes for CASRGGLQGDLYEQYF.